This T cell receptor (beta chain) was observed in a study of CD8 T cells in ankylosing spondylitis. Study-wide results and caveats: What seemed typical of ankylosing spondylitis blood was a TCR beta motif built from roughly eight highly homologous variants. The authors reported significant enrichment of disease-linked clones in matched ankylosing spondylitis synovial fluid.

Trimming pared 1 base from V and 9 bases from J, leaving 11 bases between. The CDR3 extends over 13 amino acids. In germline, CDR1 is SGHRS, CDR2 YFSETQ. TCRdb fed the 5' RACE reads into MiXCR, producing one record per CDR3 protein. Of about 96,000 distinct CDR3 sequences detected, 27% appear once; the ten largest clones hold roughly three fifths. Of note for this clonotype: What it recognizes is unknown.

The V and J genes are TRBV5-1 and TRBJ2-1, with D possibly matching TRBD2 (5 bases). Material for sequencing was blood, either unsorted or a sorted T cell fraction (not recorded which). The source of this sequence is a male donor with ankylosing spondylitis or in good health (not recorded which). The CDR3 nucleotides are TGCGCCAGCAGCTTGAGCGGCCTCTCTGAGCAGTTCTTC. Amino acid sequence: CASSLSGLSEQFF.